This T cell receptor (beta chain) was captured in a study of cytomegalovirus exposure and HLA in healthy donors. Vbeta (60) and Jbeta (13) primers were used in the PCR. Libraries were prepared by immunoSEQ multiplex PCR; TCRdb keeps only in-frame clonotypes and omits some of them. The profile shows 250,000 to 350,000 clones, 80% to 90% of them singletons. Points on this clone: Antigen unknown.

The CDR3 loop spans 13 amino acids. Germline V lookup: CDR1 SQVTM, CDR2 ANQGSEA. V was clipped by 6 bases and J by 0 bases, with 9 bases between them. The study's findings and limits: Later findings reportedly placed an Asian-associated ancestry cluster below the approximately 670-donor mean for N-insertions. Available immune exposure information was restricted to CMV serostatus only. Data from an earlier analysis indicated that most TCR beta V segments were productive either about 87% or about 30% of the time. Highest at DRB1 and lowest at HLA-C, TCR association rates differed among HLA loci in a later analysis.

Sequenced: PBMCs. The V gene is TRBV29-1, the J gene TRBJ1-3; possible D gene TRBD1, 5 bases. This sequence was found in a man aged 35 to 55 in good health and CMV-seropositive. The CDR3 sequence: CSVRVDSGNTIYF. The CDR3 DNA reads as TGCAGCGTCAGGGTCGACTCTGGAAACACCATATATTTT.